This is a list of T cell receptor beta chains from one sample in a study of technical replicates of blood from several donors. Sequencing was performed with immunoSEQ multiplex PCR; in TCRdb, only in-frame clones are kept and a portion is missing. The table shows some 87,000 clones, with around 96% occurring only once. Sequences were obtained from T cells isolated from PBMCs. The source is a human donor in good health. The CDR3 runs from the conserved cysteine through the conserved F or W. D genes are given only for firm matches. Rows give clone size only sometimes, using once, few, many, or a class for an expanded clone.

CDR3nt: TGTGCCAGCAGCTTAGAACAGGGGGGATACGAGCAGTACTTC; CDR3aa: CASSLEQGGYEQYF; abundance: -; d_gene: TRBD1; j_gene: TRBJ2-7; v_gene: TRBV7-6
CDR3nt: TGCGCCAGCAGCCACGAACAGGGGCTCGCGGAGACCCAGTACTTC; CDR3aa: CASSHEQGLAETQYF; abundance: -; d_gene: TRBD1; j_gene: TRBJ2-5; v_gene: TRBV4-1
CDR3nt: TGTGCCAGTACCTTAACGGGACAACGTACCTACGAGCAGTACTTC; CDR3aa: CASTLTGQRTYEQYF; abundance: once; d_gene: -; j_gene: TRBJ2-7; v_gene: TRBV19
CDR3nt: TGTGCCAGCAGCGTAGAGGCTAGCGGGTTTGGCGGGGAGCTGTTTTTT; CDR3aa: CASSVEASGFGGELFF; abundance: -; d_gene: TRBD2; j_gene: TRBJ2-2; v_gene: TRBV9
CDR3nt: TGTGCCAGCAGTCCCGGGACAACTAATCAGCCCCAGCATTTT; CDR3aa: CASSPGTTNQPQHF; abundance: -; d_gene: -; j_gene: TRBJ1-5; v_gene: TRBV6-1
CDR3nt: TGTGCCAGCTCCCAGACAGGAAACACTGAAGCTTTCTTT; CDR3aa: CASSQTGNTEAFF; abundance: -; d_gene: -; j_gene: TRBJ1-1; v_gene: TRBV18
CDR3nt: TGTGCTAGTGGCCCTGCAACTAATGAAAAACTGTTTTTT; CDR3aa: CASGPATNEKLFF; abundance: -; d_gene: -; j_gene: TRBJ1-4; v_gene: TRBV12-5
CDR3nt: TGTGCCAGCAGTCGACCTAGCGGGAAGGACAATGAGCAGTTCTTC; CDR3aa: CASSRPSGKDNEQFF; abundance: -; d_gene: TRBD2; j_gene: TRBJ2-1; v_gene: TRBV6-5
CDR3nt: TGTGCCAGCAGCGGGCTTTCAGCAGGGGCAGGTGAGACCCAGTACTTC; CDR3aa: CASSGLSAGAGETQYF; abundance: -; d_gene: -; j_gene: TRBJ2-5; v_gene: TRBV5-6
CDR3nt: TGTGCCAGCAGCCCCATGCGAGCGGGGACCTACAATGAGCAGTTCTTC; CDR3aa: CASSPMRAGTYNEQFF; abundance: -; d_gene: TRBD2; j_gene: TRBJ2-1; v_gene: TRBV11-3
CDR3nt: TGTGCCAGCAGTTACTCGGCGGGAGATCAGCCCCAGCATTTT; CDR3aa: CASSYSAGDQPQHF; abundance: -; d_gene: -; j_gene: TRBJ1-5; v_gene: TRBV6-5
CDR3nt: TGCGCCAGCAGCTTGGCCGGTAGCACCGGGGAGCTGTTTTTT; CDR3aa: CASSLAGSTGELFF; abundance: once; d_gene: -; j_gene: TRBJ2-2; v_gene: TRBV5-1
CDR3nt: TGTGCCAGCAGTTACGGCGGGAGCCCCTACGAGCAGTACTTC; CDR3aa: CASSYGGSPYEQYF; abundance: -; d_gene: TRBD2; j_gene: TRBJ2-7; v_gene: TRBV6-5
CDR3nt: TGTGCCAGTAGAGGGCAGGGGATAGAAGCTTTCTTT; CDR3aa: CASRGQGIEAFF; abundance: -; d_gene: -; j_gene: TRBJ1-1; v_gene: TRBV19
CDR3nt: TGTGCCAGCAGCTTAGGAAACGGTCCCTACGAGCAGTACTTC; CDR3aa: CASSLGNGPYEQYF; abundance: once; d_gene: -; j_gene: TRBJ2-7; v_gene: TRBV7-2
CDR3nt: TGTGCCAGCAGTGGCCGACAGGGAACAGAGACCCAGTACTTC; CDR3aa: CASSGRQGTETQYF; abundance: -; d_gene: TRBD1; j_gene: TRBJ2-5; v_gene: TRBV6-1
CDR3nt: TGTGCCAGCAGTACCCCCGGGACAGGGACGCAAGAGCAGTACTTC; CDR3aa: CASSTPGTGTQEQYF; abundance: -; d_gene: TRBD1; j_gene: TRBJ2-7; v_gene: TRBV28
CDR3nt: TGTGCCTGGAGCGTCGGACTAGCGGGAGGGATCTACAATGAGCAGTTCTTC; CDR3aa: CAWSVGLAGGIYNEQFF; abundance: -; d_gene: TRBD2; j_gene: TRBJ2-1; v_gene: TRBV30
CDR3nt: TGTGCCAGCAGCTTGGGGGTAGCGGGAGATACTGATACGCAGTATTTT; CDR3aa: CASSLGVAGDTDTQYF; abundance: -; d_gene: TRBD2; j_gene: TRBJ2-3; v_gene: TRBV5-4
CDR3nt: TGTGCCAGCAGCTCCCGACTAGCGGGAGGGGGTGAGCAGTTCTTC; CDR3aa: CASSSRLAGGGEQFF; abundance: -; d_gene: TRBD2; j_gene: TRBJ2-1; v_gene: TRBV7-9
CDR3nt: TGCGCCAGCAGCGCGGACAGCTACAATGAGCAGTTCTTC; CDR3aa: CASSADSYNEQFF; abundance: -; d_gene: -; j_gene: TRBJ2-1; v_gene: TRBV5-1
CDR3nt: TGTGCCAGCAGCTTAACTAGCGGGAGGGTGTGGGAGCAGTTCTTC; CDR3aa: CASSLTSGRVWEQFF; abundance: -; d_gene: TRBD2; j_gene: TRBJ2-1; v_gene: TRBV7-9
CDR3nt: TGTGCCAGCAGCCAAGATGAGGGGAGGCACTACGAGCAGTACTTC; CDR3aa: CASSQDEGRHYEQYF; abundance: -; d_gene: -; j_gene: TRBJ2-7; v_gene: TRBV4-2
CDR3nt: TGTGCCATCAGTGAGTCGAAAGACGGGAGTAGTACGCAGTATTTT; CDR3aa: CAISESKDGSSTQYF; abundance: -; d_gene: -; j_gene: TRBJ2-3; v_gene: TRBV10-3
CDR3nt: TGCGCCAGCAGCTTCAGGGAAGGCGACACCATATATTTT; CDR3aa: CASSFREGDTIYF; abundance: -; d_gene: -; j_gene: TRBJ1-3; v_gene: TRBV5-1
CDR3nt: TGTGCCAGCAGTTTAGTGGGACTAGCGACCTCCTACGAGCAGTACTTC; CDR3aa: CASSLVGLATSYEQYF; abundance: -; d_gene: TRBD2; j_gene: TRBJ2-7; v_gene: TRBV6-6
CDR3nt: TGCGCCAGCAGCCAAGATCTGACTAGCGGCTACAATGAGCAGTTCTTC; CDR3aa: CASSQDLTSGYNEQFF; abundance: -; d_gene: TRBD2; j_gene: TRBJ2-1; v_gene: TRBV4-1
CDR3nt: TGTGCCAGCAGCGTTTCGGGACAGGGGAACACTGAAGCTTTCTTT; CDR3aa: CASSVSGQGNTEAFF; abundance: -; d_gene: TRBD1; j_gene: TRBJ1-1; v_gene: TRBV9
CDR3nt: TGCGCCAGCAGCTTCGGGACAGTTTCTGAAGCTTTCTTT; CDR3aa: CASSFGTVSEAFF; abundance: -; d_gene: TRBD1; j_gene: TRBJ1-1; v_gene: TRBV5-1
CDR3nt: TGCAGCATCACAGGGTGGAATTCCTACGAGCAGTACTTC; CDR3aa: CSITGWNSYEQYF; abundance: -; d_gene: -; j_gene: TRBJ2-7; v_gene: TRBV29-1
CDR3nt: TGTGCCAGCAGCCCGAGGCACACTATGAACACTGAAGCTTTCTTT; CDR3aa: CASSPRHTMNTEAFF; abundance: -; d_gene: -; j_gene: TRBJ1-1; v_gene: TRBV9
CDR3nt: TGTGCCTGGAGTGTAAATTGGGGGGCTGGAAACACCATATATTTT; CDR3aa: CAWSVNWGAGNTIYF; abundance: few; d_gene: -; j_gene: TRBJ1-3; v_gene: TRBV30
CDR3nt: TGTGCCAGCAGCTGGAGAACCTACGAGCAGTACTTC; CDR3aa: CASSWRTYEQYF; abundance: -; d_gene: -; j_gene: TRBJ2-7; v_gene: TRBV7-8
CDR3nt: TGTGCCAGCAGAACTAACTGGGGGGATAACTATGGCTACACCTTC; CDR3aa: CASRTNWGDNYGYTF; abundance: -; d_gene: -; j_gene: TRBJ1-2; v_gene: TRBV7-9
CDR3nt: TGTGCCAGCAGCTACAGAGCGGGAGGGGCAACAGATACGCAGTATTTT; CDR3aa: CASSYRAGGATDTQYF; abundance: -; d_gene: TRBD2; j_gene: TRBJ2-3; v_gene: TRBV7-8
CDR3nt: TGCGCCAGCAGCTTGGGTAGGGGTCAAGAGACCCAGTACTTC; CDR3aa: CASSLGRGQETQYF; abundance: once; d_gene: -; j_gene: TRBJ2-5; v_gene: TRBV5-1
CDR3nt: TGTGCCATCGGTGAGAGCGGGAGGGGAAAAGAGACCCAGTACTTC; CDR3aa: CAIGESGRGKETQYF; abundance: -; d_gene: TRBD2; j_gene: TRBJ2-5; v_gene: TRBV10-3
CDR3nt: TGTGCCTGGAGTGTCCGGGGTCTTGTAGCTTTCTTT; CDR3aa: CAWSVRGLVAFF; abundance: -; d_gene: -; j_gene: TRBJ1-1; v_gene: TRBV30
CDR3nt: TGCGCCAGCAGCCAAGGTCGGGATACCTACGAGCAGTACTTC; CDR3aa: CASSQGRDTYEQYF; abundance: -; d_gene: -; j_gene: TRBJ2-7; v_gene: TRBV4-1
CDR3nt: TGCGCCAGCAGCTTTCCCCTCGTCGGGGAGCTGTTTTTT; CDR3aa: CASSFPLVGELFF; abundance: -; d_gene: -; j_gene: TRBJ2-2; v_gene: TRBV5-1
CDR3nt: TGTGCCAGCGGAAACGGGGGGCAAGCCAAAAACATTCAGTACTTC; CDR3aa: CASGNGGQAKNIQYF; abundance: -; d_gene: -; j_gene: TRBJ2-4; v_gene: TRBV6-5
CDR3nt: TGTGCCAGCGGTGGACAGGGAGGCACCGGGGAGCTGTTTTTT; CDR3aa: CASGGQGGTGELFF; abundance: once; d_gene: TRBD1; j_gene: TRBJ2-2; v_gene: TRBV7-9
CDR3nt: TGTGCCAGCAGTAGAGTTGGCTACGAGCAGTACTTC; CDR3aa: CASSRVGYEQYF; abundance: -; d_gene: -; j_gene: TRBJ2-7; v_gene: TRBV27
CDR3nt: TGTGCCAGTACTAGCGGCTACGAGCAGTACTTC; CDR3aa: CASTSGYEQYF; abundance: -; d_gene: TRBD2; j_gene: TRBJ2-7; v_gene: TRBV19
CDR3nt: TGCGCCAGCAGCCCACTTTCCCGGGAGACCCAGTACTTC; CDR3aa: CASSPLSRETQYF; abundance: -; d_gene: -; j_gene: TRBJ2-5; v_gene: TRBV5-1
CDR3nt: TGTGCCAGCAGCGTAGGCAGGGAGGAGCATCAGCCCCAGCATTTT; CDR3aa: CASSVGREEHQPQHF; abundance: -; d_gene: -; j_gene: TRBJ1-5; v_gene: TRBV9
CDR3nt: TGTGCCAGCAGCCTCTACCCCTATGGCTACACCTTC; CDR3aa: CASSLYPYGYTF; abundance: -; d_gene: -; j_gene: TRBJ1-2; v_gene: TRBV5-4
CDR3nt: TGCGCCAGCAGCTCCGACAGTTTCTCCTCTGGAAACACCATATATTTT; CDR3aa: CASSSDSFSSGNTIYF; abundance: -; d_gene: -; j_gene: TRBJ1-3; v_gene: TRBV5-1
CDR3nt: TGTGCCAGCAGATCAAGTAGGGGACTAGTAGGCGCCGGGGAGCTGTTTTTT; CDR3aa: CASRSSRGLVGAGELFF; abundance: -; d_gene: TRBD2; j_gene: TRBJ2-2; v_gene: TRBV7-2
CDR3nt: TGTGCCAGCAGCCCCGGGACAGGGAAAGGATTGGGCGAAAAACTGTTTTTT; CDR3aa: CASSPGTGKGLGEKLFF; abundance: -; d_gene: TRBD1; j_gene: TRBJ1-4; v_gene: TRBV5-4
CDR3nt: TGTGCCAGCAGCGTATTAGCGGGAGGGACGGCAGATACGCAGTATTTT; CDR3aa: CASSVLAGGTADTQYF; abundance: -; d_gene: TRBD2; j_gene: TRBJ2-3; v_gene: TRBV9